This T cell receptor beta chain was documented in a study of T cell responses to AZD1222 COVID-19 vaccine. The study, taken as a whole, reports: Unmutated variant regions are reportedly targeted by nearly half of spike-specific TCRs. White British donors predominated, females outnumbered males, and clonal diversity was possibly underestimated.

TCRdb keeps only in-frame clones here, not all; method: immunoSEQ multiplex PCR. The table lists 55,000 to 80,000 clones, around 84% of them singletons. This clone has only one observation. Its antigen is unknown. The CDR3 has 14 amino acids. V shed 5 bases and J 1 base; nucleotides not matched to a gene: 4. Germline CDR1 SGHTA, CDR2 FQGNSA. V and J are TRBV7-2 and TRBJ1-1; 7 bases are shared with TRBD1. This sample comprised peripheral blood, obtained on day 0 of AZD1222 vaccination. This receptor was obtained from an adult in good health. The CDR3 DNA is TGTGCCAGCAGCAGACAGGGACCGAACACTGAAGCTTTCTTT. It yields the protein CASSRQGPNTEAFF.